Each of the 15 T cell receptor beta chains below was sequenced from the same sample in a study of T cell responses to AZD1222 COVID-19 vaccine. The table came from immunoSEQ multiplex PCR; TCRdb's copy has only in-frame clones and leaves some out. The sample records 80,000 to 100,000 clones, around 83% being singletons. This material consisted of peripheral blood, taken 28 days after the second AZD1222 dose. These TCRs come from an adult who received the AZD1222 COVID-19 vaccine.

This chain joins TRBV5-6 and TRBJ1-6; 10 nucleotides align to TRBD1. Trimming cost V 5 bases and J 4 bases; bases outside gene matches: 12. The CDR3 covers 18 residues. Germline-derived CDR1 and CDR2 are SGHDT and YYEEEE. The CDR3 spells CASRPGTGAAPYNSPLHF. The CDR3 nucleotides read TGTGCCAGCAGACCCGGGACAGGGGCCGCCCCATATAATTCACCCCTCCACTTT.

The chain is built from TRBV18 and TRBJ1-1; D perhaps matches TRBD1 (5 bases). The V end lost 4 bases, the J end lost 2 bases, and 11 bases lay between the germline ends. The CDR3 extends over 14 amino acids. Per germline, CDR1 KGHSH and CDR2 LQKENI. The CDR3 DNA reads TGTGCCAGCTCACAAGGGGCCCGTAACACTGAAGCTTTCTTT. Residues: CASSQGARNTEAFF.

The J gene is TRBJ1-6, the V gene TRBV18; no clear D gene. The CDR3 totals 15 residues. Germline lookup yields CDR1 KGHSH and CDR2 LQKENI. V lost 2 bases, J lost 10 bases, and 15 bases lay in between. The CDR3 DNA reads as TGTGCCAGCTCACCAGATGCCGGGTTTGGGTCACCCCTCCACTTT. It codes for CASSPDAGFGSPLHF.

The CDR3 region has the DNA TGTGCCAGCAGCCCACTTCCGCTAGAGACCCAGTACTTC. Its protein product is CASSPLPLETQYF. This chain connects TRBV7-2 to TRBJ2-5; D gene uncertain. The CDR3 consists of 13 residues. Germline V CDR1 and CDR2: SGHTA, FQGNSA. V lost 5 bases and J 4 bases, leaving 11 bases between the germline ends.

The chain has TRBV7-9 and TRBJ1-2; TRBD1 matches at 8 bases. The CDR3 consists of 16 residues. Germline V gene data show CDR1 as SEHNR and CDR2 as FQNEAQ (reference sequence). J gave up 4 bases and V 5 bases, and 12 bases lay outside the gene matches. Written as DNA, the CDR3 is TGTGCCAGCAGCCTGAACCCGACAGGGGCGGGCTATGGCTACACCTTC. Translated: CASSLNPTGAGYGYTF.

J is TRBJ2-7 and V is TRBV9; D is ambiguous. The CDR3 has 14 residues. Germline CDR1 is SGDLS and CDR2 is YYNGEE. V gave up 0 bases and J gave up 5 bases, with 12 bases separating them. The CDR3 here is CASSVGMIQDEQYF. The CDR3 DNA is TGTGCCAGCAGCGTAGGCATGATCCAGGACGAGCAGTACTTC.

This rearrangement joins TRBV29-1 to TRBJ1-2, with D hard to call. This CDR3 is 13 amino acids long. In germline, CDR1 is SQVTM, CDR2 ANQGSEA. With 6 bases removed from V and 5 bases from J, the gap between germline ends came to 16 bases. The CDR3 DNA follows: TGCAGCGTGGCCGAACAGTTTGGGTATGGCTACACCTTC. This codes for CSVAEQFGYGYTF.

CDR3: CASSIEGQGREKLFF. CDR3 nucleotide sequence: TGTGCCAGTAGTATAGAGGGACAGGGGCGAGAAAAACTGTTTTTT. The chain has TRBV19 and TRBJ1-4; 10 bases line up with TRBD1. The CDR3 has 15 amino acids. With 0 bases clipped from V and 8 bases from J, the junction kept 3 bases outside the gene matches. The V gene's germline CDR1 is LNHDA and CDR2 SQIVND (reference sequence).

The chain is built from TRBV10-1 and TRBJ2-4; D gene unclear. Germline V gene lookup returns CDR1 WNHNN and CDR2 SYGVQD (reference sequence). The V end was cut by 3 bases, the J end by 1 base, with 13 bases between. The CDR3 has 16 amino acids. The CDR3 here is CASSDPISWAKNIQYF. Here the CDR3 DNA reads TGCGCCAGCAGTGATCCAATTTCGTGGGCCAAAAACATTCAGTACTTC.

The genes are TRBV6-6 and TRBJ1-6; 11 nucleotides agree with TRBD1. Trimming took 8 bases from V and 0 from J; bases not matched to a gene: 18. Germline lookup yields CDR1 MNHNY and CDR2 SVGAGI (reference sequence). The CDR3 sequence is 21 residues long. CDR3 in DNA: TGTGCCAGCTGCTCGTCCGCGTGGACAGGGGGCATTAGCTCCTATAATTCACCCCTCCACTTT. The encoded protein is CASCSSAWTGGISSYNSPLHF.

V gene TRBV28 combines with J gene TRBJ2-7; 8 positions match TRBD1. The CDR3 runs to 12 residues. Per germline, CDR1 MDHEN and CDR2 SYDVKM. The V and J ends lost 6 bases and 8 bases, in that order; junction bases with no gene match: 6. In DNA form, the CDR3 reads TGTGCCAGCAGCCAGACAGGGGTACAGCAGTACTTC. Protein sequence: CASSQTGVQQYF.

The rearrangement links TRBV10-3 to TRBJ2-1; perhaps TRBD2 as D (7 bases). Per the germline V gene, CDR1 is ENHRY and CDR2 is SYGVKD. There are 14 residues in the CDR3. Trimming left V 10 bases short and J 4 bases short, with 17 bases between. The CDR3 nucleotides are TGTGCCACCCAACCGGGGGGCGGGTACAATGAGCAGTTCTTC. The encoded protein is CATQPGGGYNEQFF.

The chain joins TRBV11-3 to TRBJ1-2, with D unclear. This CDR3 spans 12 amino acids. Germline V gives CDR1 SGHNT, CDR2 YENEEA. The V and J ends lost 1 base and 4 bases respectively, with 4 bases between them. This chain's CDR3 is CASSLGGYGYTF. CDR3 DNA: TGTGCCAGCAGCTTAGGGGGCTATGGCTACACCTTC.

The V gene is TRBV6-5, the J gene TRBJ1-1, with D possibly being TRBD1 (6 bases). The CDR3 has 14 amino acids. V was pared by 9 bases and J by 4 bases, with 18 bases between. Germline V lookup: CDR1 MNHEY, CDR2 SVGAGI. In DNA form, the CDR3 reads TGTGCCAGTGCGATCTTGACAGGAGGCACTGAAGCTTTCTTT. It is translated as CASAILTGGTEAFF.

In DNA form, the CDR3 reads TGTGCCAGCGGCGGGGGTAGCACAGATACGCAGTATTTT. This codes for CASGGGSTDTQYF. The gene calls are TRBV19 and TRBJ2-3; the match to TRBD2 covers 7 bases. The junction had 3 bases not matched to a gene; V was cut back by 9 bases and J by 0 bases. Looked up from germline, CDR1 is LNHDA and CDR2 is SQIVND (reference sequence). The CDR3 contains 13 residues.